Each of the 11 T cell receptor beta chains below was sequenced from the same sample in a study of T cell repertoires in cytomegalovirus infection. Via MiXCR, TCRdb re-called the reads, giving one row per CDR3 protein. This table holds about 530,000 distinct CDR3 sequences, less than 30% found once. The specimen was PBMCs. The receptors were sampled from a human donor in good health (CMV status not recorded). Some clones in this sample may be carry-over from other donors' samples.

This clonotype was found a few times. The chain employs TRBV20-1 and TRBJ2-3, with no clear D. V lost 2 bases and J 2 bases, leaving 8 bases between the germline ends. CDR1 and CDR2 (germline): DFQATT, SNEGSKA (reference sequence). The CDR3 is 13 amino acids. The CDR3 loop reads CSARMTVTDTQYF. Written as DNA, the CDR3 is TGCAGTGCTAGAATGACCGTCACAGATACGCAGTATTTT.

This chain joins TRBV7-9 and TRBJ2-7, with 11 positions matching TRBD2. The CDR3 has 17 residues. Germline V CDR1 and CDR2: SEHNR, FQNEAQ (reference sequence). With V trimmed by 5 bases and J by 5 bases, 14 bases remained unmatched. The CDR3 here is CASSRRPNSGREHEQYF. CDR3 coding DNA: TGTGCCAGCAGCCGGCGCCCCAATAGCGGGAGGGAGCACGAGCAGTACTTC.

The V gene is TRBV11-2, the J gene TRBJ1-1; no reliable D call. Germline V gene data show CDR1 as SGHAT and CDR2 as FQNNGV. The V end lost 1 base, the J end lost 0 bases, and 6 bases lay between the germline ends. The length of the CDR3 is 14 residues. The CDR3 DNA reads as TGTGCCAGCAGCTTAGTCACCATGAACACTGAAGCTTTCTTT. Its translation is CASSLVTMNTEAFF.

This clonotype came up many times. The rearrangement links TRBV7-6 to TRBJ2-7; D is perhaps TRBD1 (6 bases). In germline, CDR1 is SGHVS, CDR2 FNYEAQ. The CDR3 totals 15 residues. The germline V and J ends were trimmed by 5 bases and 1 base, with 15 bases remaining between them. The CDR3 loop is CASSPRQDRSYEQYV. DNA for the CDR3: TGTGCCAGCAGCCCGCGACAGGACCGATCCTACGAGCAGTACGTC.

V gene TRBV6-5 combines with J gene TRBJ2-5; TRBD2 matches 7 bases. The CDR3 contains 15 residues. V trimming: 0 bases; J trimming: 2 bases; junction bases outside the gene matches: 3. The germline V gene encodes CDR1 MNHEY and CDR2 SVGAGI. The CDR3 sequence is CASSYSLAQQETQYF. DNA of the CDR3: TGTGCCAGCAGTTACTCACTAGCGCAGCAAGAGACCCAGTACTTC.

As regards this clonotype: At one of its ends the junction is not consistent with the germline gene, which may arise from a read error. V and J are TRBV10-3 and TRBJ2-6, with 7 positions matching TRBD1. CDR3 length: 18 amino acids. CDR1 is ENHRY and CDR2 is SYGVKD in the germline V gene. The chain's CDR3 is CAIGEDRPGFSGANVLTF. CDR3 DNA: TGTGCCATCGGTGAGGACAGGCCAGGCTTCTCTGGGGCCAACGTCCTGACTTTC.

This clonotype was seen a few times. This chain connects TRBV20-1 to TRBJ2-3; D call uncertain. Germline assignment: CDR1 DFQATT and CDR2 SNEGSKA (reference sequence). The CDR3 runs to 14 residues. Trimming cost V 1 base and J 2 bases, with 10 bases left between them. The CDR3 sequence: CSARVSGATDTQYF. The CDR3 DNA follows: TGCAGTGCTAGAGTCAGTGGCGCCACAGATACGCAGTATTTT.

This clonotype was recorded once. The rearrangement joins TRBV9 to TRBJ1-6; a possible D gene is TRBD1 (5 bases). The CDR3 is made up of 17 amino acids. Germline V gives CDR1 SGDLS, CDR2 YYNGEE. The V end was cut by 4 bases, the J end by 9 bases, with 23 bases between. The CDR3: CASSPQLTRTGGSPLHF. DNA for the CDR3: TGTGCCAGCAGCCCCCAGCTGACGCGGACTGGGGGTTCACCCCTCCACTTT.

This clonotype was recorded a few times. The genes are TRBV7-9 and TRBJ1-1, with 8 bases identical to TRBD1. V shed 2 bases and J 3 bases; nucleotides not matched to a gene: 11. The CDR3 sequence is 17 residues long. In germline, CDR1 is SEHNR, CDR2 FQNEAQ (reference sequence). The CDR3 DNA reads as TGTGCCAGCAGCTTAAGGGGCAGGGGGCGGTGGGACACTGAAGCTTTCTTT. This sequence encodes CASSLRGRGRWDTEAFF.

The chain is built from TRBV10-3 and TRBJ2-2; TRBD1 matches at 7 bases. Germline CDR1 is ENHRY and CDR2 is SYGVKD. The CDR3 covers 21 residues. Trimming at V came to 6 bases and at J to 6 bases, leaving 28 bases not matched to a gene. CDR3 DNA: TGTGCCATCAGCGTTCTCGGACAGGCGAGAAGGGTCTCAGGAGTTGCCGGGGAGCTGTTTTTT. Translated, it gives CAISVLGQARRVSGVAGELFF.

The chain joins TRBV12-3 or TRBV12-4 to TRBJ1-5, with TRBD1 as a possible D gene (5 bases). The CDR3 extends over 12 amino acids. V gave up 7 bases and J gave up 5 bases, with 9 bases separating them. The CDR3 DNA reads TGTGCCAGCAATTCGGGGGATCAGCCCCAGCATTTT. Amino acid sequence: CASNSGDQPQHF.